This T cell receptor (beta chain) appears in the sequencing data of a study of T cell changes during pregnancy in multiple sclerosis. The CDR3 covers 9 residues. The germline gives CDR1 DFQATT, CDR2 SNEGSKA (reference sequence). Clones were read by immunoSEQ multiplex PCR, and TCRdb kept only the in-frame ones, dropping some. The table includes about 57,000 clones, about 88% detected once. The chain carries TRBV20-1 and TRBJ1-2, with a weak D call TRBD1 (5 bases). The origin of this receptor is a female donor with multiple sclerosis, enrolled in a pregnancy study. The source was CD4+ T cells from peripheral blood mononuclear cells, collected in the third trimester of pregnancy. The CDR3 spells CRSGGGYTF. Here the CDR3 DNA reads TGCAGGTCCGGGGGTGGCTACACCTTC.